Listed below are T cell receptor beta chains from one sample, sequenced in a study of shared clonotypes between healthy human individuals. Method: immunoSEQ multiplex PCR; TCRdb's copy keeps in-frame clones and lacks some. Found here are over 800,000 clones, over 90% of them singletons; the top ten hold 24%. Sequenced material: naive CD8+ T cells sorted from blood. All receptors derive from a man aged 25 to 40 in good health. Each CDR3 is given with its conserved first and last residue. D genes are given only for firm matches. Some rows have no size entry. The others give once, few or many, or a class for an expanded clone.

clone_size: .; d_call: .; v_call: TRBV29-1; j_call: TRBJ2-7; cdr3_nt: TGCAGCGTTGCCAGGGGCAACTCCTACGAGCAGTACTTC; cdr3_aa: CSVARGNSYEQYF
clone_size: once; d_call: .; v_call: TRBV5-1; j_call: TRBJ2-7; cdr3_nt: TGCGCCAGCAGCTCCGGGGTGTCGGTGACCTACGAGCAGTACTTC; cdr3_aa: CASSSGVSVTYEQYF
clone_size: .; d_call: .; v_call: TRBV5-4; j_call: TRBJ2-7; cdr3_nt: TGTGCCAGCAGCTACACCGGGAGCTCCTACGAGCAGTACTTC; cdr3_aa: CASSYTGSSYEQYF
clone_size: .; d_call: TRBD2; v_call: TRBV6-5; j_call: TRBJ2-3; cdr3_nt: TGTGCCAGCAGTTACAGCGGGAGTAGCACAGATACGCAGTATTTT; cdr3_aa: CASSYSGSSTDTQYF
clone_size: once; d_call: TRBD1; v_call: TRBV27; j_call: TRBJ1-5; cdr3_nt: TGTGCCAGCAGTTTAAGAGGGGGCGATCAGCCCCAGCATTTT; cdr3_aa: CASSLRGGDQPQHF
clone_size: .; d_call: .; v_call: TRBV19; j_call: TRBJ2-5; cdr3_nt: TGTGCCAGTAGTCCACGAGCCGAGCAAGAGACCCAGTACTTC; cdr3_aa: CASSPRAEQETQYF
clone_size: .; d_call: .; v_call: TRBV27; j_call: TRBJ2-7; cdr3_nt: TGTGCCAGTGGATTGCGTGAGCAGTACTTC; cdr3_aa: CASGLREQYF
clone_size: .; d_call: TRBD1; v_call: TRBV27; j_call: TRBJ1-2; cdr3_nt: TGTGCCAGCAGCCCCGGGACAGGAAACTATGGCTACACCTTC; cdr3_aa: CASSPGTGNYGYTF
clone_size: .; d_call: .; v_call: TRBV4-1; j_call: TRBJ2-1; cdr3_nt: TGCGCCAGCAGCCCGCTGGATTACAATGAGCAGTTCTTC; cdr3_aa: CASSPLDYNEQFF
clone_size: .; d_call: TRBD1; v_call: TRBV9; j_call: TRBJ2-3; cdr3_nt: TGTGCCAGCAGCCCGGGACAGGAGATACTTCGTACGCAGTATTTT; cdr3_aa: CASSPGQEILRTQYF
clone_size: .; d_call: TRBD1; v_call: TRBV25-1; j_call: TRBJ1-1; cdr3_nt: TGTGCCAGCAGTGTGGGGGACAGGCCCACTGAAGCTTTCTTT; cdr3_aa: CASSVGDRPTEAFF
clone_size: .; d_call: .; v_call: TRBV10-2; j_call: TRBJ2-5; cdr3_nt: TGCGCCAGCACTGGCTTCCAAGAGACCCAGTACTTC; cdr3_aa: CASTGFQETQYF
clone_size: .; d_call: .; v_call: TRBV4-3; j_call: TRBJ1-1; cdr3_nt: TGCGCCAGCAGCCAGAGAGGTCGGATTGAAGCTTTCTTT; cdr3_aa: CASSQRGRIEAFF
clone_size: .; d_call: .; v_call: TRBV6-5; j_call: TRBJ2-7; cdr3_nt: TGTGCCAGCAGTTACTCGGACGACAGCTCCTACGAGCAGTACTTC; cdr3_aa: CASSYSDDSSYEQYF
clone_size: .; d_call: TRBD1; v_call: TRBV15; j_call: TRBJ1-4; cdr3_nt: TGTGCCACCAGCAGGGACAGGGCTGAAAAACTGTTTTTT; cdr3_aa: CATSRDRAEKLFF
clone_size: .; d_call: .; v_call: TRBV29-1; j_call: TRBJ2-1; cdr3_nt: TGCAGCGGGCAGGGGTCCTCCTACAATGAGCAGTTCTTC; cdr3_aa: CSGQGSSYNEQFF
clone_size: .; d_call: TRBD2; v_call: TRBV7-8; j_call: TRBJ2-7; cdr3_nt: TGTGCCAGCAGACTAACTAGCGGGGACTCCTACGAGCAGTACTTC; cdr3_aa: CASRLTSGDSYEQYF
clone_size: .; d_call: .; v_call: TRBV11-2; j_call: TRBJ2-5; cdr3_nt: TGTGCCAGCAGCCCCTACTCAGGGGCCTTCCAAGAGACCCAGTACTTC; cdr3_aa: CASSPYSGAFQETQYF
clone_size: once; d_call: .; v_call: TRBV27; j_call: TRBJ2-7; cdr3_nt: TGTGCCAGCAGTCCCCTCGGGGCGGGACATTCCTACGAGCAGTACTTC; cdr3_aa: CASSPLGAGHSYEQYF
clone_size: .; d_call: .; v_call: TRBV2; j_call: TRBJ2-2; cdr3_nt: TGTGCCAGCAGGATCGACCCCTTGAACACCGGGGAGCTGTTTTTT; cdr3_aa: CASRIDPLNTGELFF
clone_size: .; d_call: TRBD1; v_call: TRBV19; j_call: TRBJ1-5; cdr3_nt: TGTGCCAGTAGCCGACAGGGGGCGCTTGTTCAGCCCCAGCATTTT; cdr3_aa: CASSRQGALVQPQHF
clone_size: .; d_call: .; v_call: TRBV7-9; j_call: TRBJ1-4; cdr3_nt: TGTGCCAGCAGCTTTTATGCAGGGACCTCTGAAAAACTGTTTTTT; cdr3_aa: CASSFYAGTSEKLFF
clone_size: .; d_call: .; v_call: TRBV6-5; j_call: TRBJ1-4; cdr3_nt: TGTGCCAGCAGTTACGGTGCCTTTAATGAAAAACTGTTTTTT; cdr3_aa: CASSYGAFNEKLFF
clone_size: few; d_call: .; v_call: TRBV6-1; j_call: TRBJ1-5; cdr3_nt: TGTGCCAGCAGTGATGGGATAGGGTCTAGCAATCAGCCCCAGCATTTT; cdr3_aa: CASSDGIGSSNQPQHF
clone_size: .; d_call: .; v_call: TRBV10-2; j_call: TRBJ1-3; cdr3_nt: TGCGCCAGCACCATTCCCTCAGGTGGAAACACCATATATTTT; cdr3_aa: CASTIPSGGNTIYF
clone_size: .; d_call: .; v_call: TRBV9; j_call: TRBJ1-2; cdr3_nt: TGTGCCAGCATGGGGTTCGGGGATGGCTACACCTTC; cdr3_aa: CASMGFGDGYTF
clone_size: .; d_call: .; v_call: TRBV4-1; j_call: TRBJ2-1; cdr3_nt: TGCGCCAGCAGCCAAGATGCCCTTTCTCGAGCAACCTACAATGAGCAGTTCTTC; cdr3_aa: CASSQDALSRATYNEQFF
clone_size: .; d_call: .; v_call: TRBV11-2; j_call: TRBJ2-7; cdr3_nt: TGTGCCAGCAGCTTAGGAGGGGGCGAGCAGTACTTC; cdr3_aa: CASSLGGGEQYF
clone_size: .; d_call: TRBD1; v_call: TRBV5-6; j_call: TRBJ2-7; cdr3_nt: TGTGCCAGCAGCTCGGGACAGGGGTCCTACGAGCAGTACTTC; cdr3_aa: CASSSGQGSYEQYF
clone_size: .; d_call: .; v_call: TRBV5-4; j_call: TRBJ1-1; cdr3_nt: TGTGCCAGCCTATCTTACACTGAAGCTTTCTTT; cdr3_aa: CASLSYTEAFF
clone_size: .; d_call: .; v_call: TRBV7-9; j_call: TRBJ1-2; cdr3_nt: TGTGCCAGCAGCCTAGTCGGGGGGCAGAGCACCTTC; cdr3_aa: CASSLVGGQSTF
clone_size: .; d_call: TRBD2; v_call: TRBV6-5; j_call: TRBJ2-1; cdr3_nt: TGTGCCAGCAGTTACGAGGGCGGGAGCGCCTACAATGAGCAGTTCTTC; cdr3_aa: CASSYEGGSAYNEQFF
clone_size: .; d_call: TRBD1; v_call: TRBV7-9; j_call: TRBJ2-5; cdr3_nt: TGTGCCAGCAGCCTCCGCCGGGACAGGGAATTGGCAGAGACCCAGTACTTC; cdr3_aa: CASSLRRDRELAETQYF
clone_size: .; d_call: .; v_call: TRBV27; j_call: TRBJ2-1; cdr3_nt: TGTGCCAGCAGAGGTGGGGGATACAATGAGCAGTTCTTC; cdr3_aa: CASRGGGYNEQFF
clone_size: once; d_call: .; v_call: TRBV6-5; j_call: TRBJ2-2; cdr3_nt: TGTGCCAGCAGTTACGGCCTCACCATGAACACCGGGGAGCTGTTTTTT; cdr3_aa: CASSYGLTMNTGELFF
clone_size: .; d_call: .; v_call: TRBV20-1; j_call: TRBJ1-4; cdr3_nt: TGCAGTGCTAGGTCCCCTGAAAAACTGTTTTTT; cdr3_aa: CSARSPEKLFF
clone_size: .; d_call: TRBD2; v_call: TRBV29-1; j_call: TRBJ2-1; cdr3_nt: TGCAGCGTTGCGGGTAGCGGGGATGAGCAGTTCTTC; cdr3_aa: CSVAGSGDEQFF
clone_size: .; d_call: .; v_call: TRBV6-1; j_call: TRBJ2-7; cdr3_nt: TGTGCCAGCAGTGAAGGGTCAGGGGGGACCTACGAGCAGTACTTC; cdr3_aa: CASSEGSGGTYEQYF
clone_size: .; d_call: .; v_call: TRBV7-9; j_call: TRBJ1-1; cdr3_nt: TGTGCCAGCAGCTCCGGCGGGGATTTTCGCACTGAAGCTTTCTTT; cdr3_aa: CASSSGGDFRTEAFF
clone_size: .; d_call: .; v_call: TRBV7-6; j_call: TRBJ2-1; cdr3_nt: TGTGCCAGCAGCTTAGGGCGGTTCGGGGGAGCAAGGAATGAGCAGTTCTTC; cdr3_aa: CASSLGRFGGARNEQFF
clone_size: few; d_call: .; v_call: TRBV10-2; j_call: TRBJ2-5; cdr3_nt: TGCGCCAGCAAGGACTACCGAATGGCAGGGGAGACCCAGTACTTC; cdr3_aa: CASKDYRMAGETQYF
clone_size: once; d_call: .; v_call: TRBV9; j_call: TRBJ2-3; cdr3_nt: TGTGCCAGCAGCGCTACCTGGGGGCCGGATACGCAGTATTTT; cdr3_aa: CASSATWGPDTQYF
clone_size: .; d_call: .; v_call: TRBV14; j_call: TRBJ2-1; cdr3_nt: TGTGCCAGCAGCCAAGTAAGAGGGGCAGGGTCCTACAATGAGCAGTTCTTC; cdr3_aa: CASSQVRGAGSYNEQFF
clone_size: .; d_call: TRBD1; v_call: TRBV19; j_call: TRBJ2-4; cdr3_nt: TGTGCCAGCGAGAGTCGGACAGGTTTCTTCACCGTTGAGTACTTC; cdr3_aa: CASESRTGFFTVEYF
clone_size: .; d_call: .; v_call: TRBV29-1; j_call: TRBJ2-7; cdr3_nt: TGCAGCGTTTTAGCGTACGAGCAGTACTTC; cdr3_aa: CSVLAYEQYF
clone_size: .; d_call: TRBD2; v_call: TRBV7-6; j_call: TRBJ2-1; cdr3_nt: TGTGCCAGCAGCCCTCTTAGCGGGAGGGTAAGCTCCTACAATGAGCAGTTCTTC; cdr3_aa: CASSPLSGRVSSYNEQFF